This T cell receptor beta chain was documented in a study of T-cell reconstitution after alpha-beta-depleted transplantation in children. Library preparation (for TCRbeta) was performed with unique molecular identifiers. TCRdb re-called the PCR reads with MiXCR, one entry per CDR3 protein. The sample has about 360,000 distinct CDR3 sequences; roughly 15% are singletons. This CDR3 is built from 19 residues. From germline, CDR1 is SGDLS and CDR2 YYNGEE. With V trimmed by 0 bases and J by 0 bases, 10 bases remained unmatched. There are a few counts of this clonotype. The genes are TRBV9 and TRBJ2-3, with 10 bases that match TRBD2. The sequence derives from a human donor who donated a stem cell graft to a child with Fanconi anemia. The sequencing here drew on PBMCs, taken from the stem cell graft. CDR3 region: CASSVGVAGGILSTDTQYF. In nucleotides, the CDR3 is TGTGCCAGCAGCGTAGGGGTAGCGGGGGGTATACTAAGCACAGATACGCAGTATTTT. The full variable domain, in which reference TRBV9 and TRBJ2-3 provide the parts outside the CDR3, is DSGVTQTPKHLITATGQRVTLRCSPRSGDLSVYWYQQSLDQGLQFLIQYYNGEERAKGNILERFSAQQFPDLHSELNLSSLELGDSALYFCASSVGVAGGILSTDTQYFGPGTRLTVL.